This T cell receptor (beta chain) was profiled in a study of shared clonotypes between healthy human individuals. Only a few counts were recorded for this clone. Recent acute infections and vaccinations were absent in the healthy HIV-negative adult donors. TCRdb's table, derived via immunoSEQ multiplex PCR, lists solely in-frame clones and lacks some. The sample comprises roughly 1,000,000 clones, approximately 80% of which are singletons, and approximately 0.5% rests with the top ten. The CDR3 length is 13 residues. V dropped 3 bases and J dropped 7 bases, with 10 bases sitting between them. Germline-derived CDR1 and CDR2 are KGHSH and LQKENI.

Material: memory CD4+ T cells from PBMCs. Subset given: CD45RA-negative fraction. This receptor was identified in a man aged 18 to 29 in good health. Some clones in this sample may be carry-over from other donors' samples. This chain uses TRBV18 with TRBJ1-5, with unresolved D. For the CDR3, the DNA is TGTGCCAGCTCACCCCGGGCAGCCCAGCCCCAGCATTTT. As protein: CASSPRAAQPQHF.